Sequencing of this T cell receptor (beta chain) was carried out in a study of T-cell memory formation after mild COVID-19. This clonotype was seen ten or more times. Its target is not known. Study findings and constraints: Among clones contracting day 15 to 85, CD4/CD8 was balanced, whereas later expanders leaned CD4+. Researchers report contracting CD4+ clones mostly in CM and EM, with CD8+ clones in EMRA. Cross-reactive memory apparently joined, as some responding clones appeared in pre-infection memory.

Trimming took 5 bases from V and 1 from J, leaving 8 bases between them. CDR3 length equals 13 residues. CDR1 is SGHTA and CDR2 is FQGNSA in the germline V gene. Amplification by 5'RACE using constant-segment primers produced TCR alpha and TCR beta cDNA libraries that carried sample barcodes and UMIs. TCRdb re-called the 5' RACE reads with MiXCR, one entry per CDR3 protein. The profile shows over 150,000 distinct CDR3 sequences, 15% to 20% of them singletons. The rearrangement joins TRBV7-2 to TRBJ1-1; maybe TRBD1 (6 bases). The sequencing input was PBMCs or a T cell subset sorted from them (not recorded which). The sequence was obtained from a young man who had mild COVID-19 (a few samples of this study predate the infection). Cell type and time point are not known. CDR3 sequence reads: CASSVQGNTEAFF. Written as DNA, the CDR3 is TGTGCCAGCAGCGTACAGGGGAACACTGAAGCTTTCTTT. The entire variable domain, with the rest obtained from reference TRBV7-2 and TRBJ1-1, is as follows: GAGVSQSPSNKVTEKGKDVELRCDPISGHTALYWYRQSLGQGLEFLIYFQGNSAPDKSGLPSDRFSAERTGGSVSTLTIQRTQQEDSAVYLCASSVQGNTEAFFGQGTRLTVV.